This T cell receptor (beta chain) was sequenced in a study of cytomegalovirus exposure and HLA in healthy donors. Assay: immunoSEQ multiplex PCR; the TCRdb copy retains only in-frame clones and omits some. This sample has 250,000 to 350,000 clones, with roughly 90% found just once. This clone was counted a single time. The receptor comes from a young woman in good health and CMV-seropositive. Material for sequencing was PBMCs.

The CDR3 sequence: CASSPGQGANGELFF. The CDR3 DNA reads TGCGCCAGCAGTCCGGGACAGGGGGCGAACGGGGAGCTGTTTTTT. The V and J genes are TRBV5-1 and TRBJ2-2; TRBD1 aligns across 12 bases. Germline CDR1 is SGHRS and CDR2 is YFSETQ. The CDR3 sequence is 15 residues long. The junction had 6 bases not matched to a gene; V was cut back by 5 bases and J by 7 bases.